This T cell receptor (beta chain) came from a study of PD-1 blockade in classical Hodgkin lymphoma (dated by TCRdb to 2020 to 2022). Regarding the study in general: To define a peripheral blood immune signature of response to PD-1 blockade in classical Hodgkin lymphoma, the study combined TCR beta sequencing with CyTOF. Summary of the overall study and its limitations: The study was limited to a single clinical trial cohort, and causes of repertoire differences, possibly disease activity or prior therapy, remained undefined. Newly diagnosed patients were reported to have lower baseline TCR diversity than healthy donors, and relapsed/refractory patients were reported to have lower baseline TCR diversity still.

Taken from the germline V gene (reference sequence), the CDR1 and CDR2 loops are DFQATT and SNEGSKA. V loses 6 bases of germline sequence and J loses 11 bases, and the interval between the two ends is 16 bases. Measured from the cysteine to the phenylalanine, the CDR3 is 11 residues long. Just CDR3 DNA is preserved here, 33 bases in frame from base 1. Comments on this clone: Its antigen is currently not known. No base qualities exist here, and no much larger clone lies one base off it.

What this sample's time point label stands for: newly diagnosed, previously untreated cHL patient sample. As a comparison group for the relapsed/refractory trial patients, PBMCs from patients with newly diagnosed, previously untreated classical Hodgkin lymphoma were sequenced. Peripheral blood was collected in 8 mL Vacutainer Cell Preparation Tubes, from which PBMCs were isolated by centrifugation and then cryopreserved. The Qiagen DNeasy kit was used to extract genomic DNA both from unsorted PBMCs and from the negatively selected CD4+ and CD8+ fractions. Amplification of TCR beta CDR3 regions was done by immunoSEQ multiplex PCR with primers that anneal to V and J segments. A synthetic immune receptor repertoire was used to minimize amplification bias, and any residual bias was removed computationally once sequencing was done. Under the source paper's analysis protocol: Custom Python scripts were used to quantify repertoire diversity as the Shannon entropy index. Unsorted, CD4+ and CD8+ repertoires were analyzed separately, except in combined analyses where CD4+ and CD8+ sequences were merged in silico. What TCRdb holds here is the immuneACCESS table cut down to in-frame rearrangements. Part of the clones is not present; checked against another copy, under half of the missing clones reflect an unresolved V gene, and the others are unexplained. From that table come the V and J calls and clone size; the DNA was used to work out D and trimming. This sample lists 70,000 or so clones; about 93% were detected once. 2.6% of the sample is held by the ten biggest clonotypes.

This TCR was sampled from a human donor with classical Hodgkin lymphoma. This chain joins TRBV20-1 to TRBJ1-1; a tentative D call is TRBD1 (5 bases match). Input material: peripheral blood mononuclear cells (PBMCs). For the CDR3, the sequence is CSAVRTGGAFF. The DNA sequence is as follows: TGCAGTGCGGTTAGGACCGGGGGGGCTTTCTTT.